This TCR beta chain stems from a study of regulatory dendritic cells for organ transplantation. Study information: Monocytes received vitamin D3 on days 0 and 4, IL-10 on day 4.

Trimming took 0 bases from V and 10 from J; bases not matched to a gene: 11. The CDR3 is 17 residues long. Per germline, CDR1 MNHEY and CDR2 SMNVEV (reference sequence). Study-wide results and caveats: Naive T cells showed high diversity, memory cells less, memory CD8+ least. Mature dendritic cells appeared to drive more memory CD8+ clonal expansion than regulatory ones.

Generated by immunoSEQ multiplex PCR, the TCRdb table keeps only in-frame clones and is missing some. The sample records over 9,500 clones, roughly 89% being singletons. CFSE-labeled sorted T cells met regulatory or mature dendritic cells for about five days. This clone was recorded a few times. What it binds is not known. The specimen was naive CD8+ T cells from blood cultured with regulatory dendritic cells. Stated subset: CD45RA+ naive T cells. This chain uses TRBV27 with TRBJ1-6, with 8 bases lining up with TRBD1. The receptor comes from a human donor in good health. CDR3 amino acids: CASSLSSPGQESSPLHF. CDR3 DNA sequence: TGTGCCAGCAGTTTATCGAGTCCGGGACAGGAATCCTCACCCCTCCACTTT.